The TCR beta chain described here comes from a study of blood T cell repertoires in COVID-19. About the study: Acute and convalescent COVID-19 specimens originated in the United States, Italy and Spain. T cells, B-cell-depleted T cells, or PBMCs provided the cDNA or gDNA that served as material.

Germline values: CDR1 MDHEN, CDR2 SYDVKM. CDR3 length equals 14 residues. V dropped 1 base and J dropped 8; count of bases not matched to a gene: 6. Only in-frame clones appear in the TCRdb table, and some are missing; sequencing was by immunoSEQ multiplex PCR. The sample has 95,000 to 120,000 clones; 70% to 90% are singletons. The sequenced material came from peripheral blood. V usage is TRBV28 and J usage is TRBJ1-2; 8 bases match TRBD1. The receptor comes from a woman in her 70s who had recovered from COVID-19. The CDR3 nucleotides read TGTGCCAGCAGTTTATCCAGGGGGCAAGGGGGCTACACCTTC. As protein: CASSLSRGQGGYTF.